This entry is about one TCR beta chain. Some clones are missing from TCRdb's copy, which holds only in-frame ones; the method was immunoSEQ multiplex PCR. The sample lists some 44,000 clones, around 86% occurring once. These data belong to a study of lymphopenia after photon versus proton radiotherapy. The V gene lost 4 bases and the J gene lost 3 bases, with 12 bases spanning the gap. The CDR3 loop spans 15 amino acids. The germline gives CDR1 MRHNA, CDR2 SNTAGT. The origin of this receptor is a woman in her sixties or seventies with pancreatic cancer. The sample in question was peripheral blood, obtained from a patient treated with proton-based radiotherapy. The rearrangement joins TRBV6-4 to TRBJ2-2; D is possibly TRBD1 (6 bases). CDR3 nucleotides: TGTGCCAGCAGTGCGATCTGGGGGCACACCGGGGAGCTGTTTTTT. Translation: CASSAIWGHTGELFF.